The following is a TCR beta chain sequence with its context. The antigen remains undetermined. The same CDR3 arises from other DNA sequences in this sample as well. This record belongs to a study of shared clonotypes between healthy human individuals. The overall study: Three plates were used per donor for CD4 naive, three for CD4 memory, two for CD8 naive and one for CD8 memory.

Clones were read by immunoSEQ multiplex PCR, and TCRdb kept only the in-frame ones, dropping some. The repertoire holds around 1.1 million clones, with around three quarters as singletons. Whole-study findings and limits: For naive CD4 cells, around 5% of clonotypes were shared across four donors.

Sequenced material: memory CD4+ T cells from PBMCs. The subset denotes: CD45RA-negative fraction. This sequence originates from a man aged 18 to 29 in good health. Some clones in this sample may be carry-over from other donors' samples.

CDR3 DNA: TGTGCCAGCAGCTTAGGCAGGGGATCCTACGAGCAGTACTTC. Its protein product is CASSLGRGSYEQYF. J is TRBJ2-7 and V is TRBV7-2; maybe TRBD1 (6 bases). CDR1 SGHTA and CDR2 FQGNSA come from the germline V gene. The CDR3 has 14 amino acids. V lost 1 base and J 1 base, leaving 8 bases between the germline ends.